This paragraph covers one T cell receptor (beta chain) sequence. The source of the sample is a study of patients and donors after allogeneic stem cell transplantation. The J segment lost 8 bases and the V segment lost 4 bases, leaving 6 bases of the junction unmatched. CDR3 length: 14 residues. TCRdb reprocessed the RT-PCR reads via MiXCR and lists one record per CDR3 protein. The repertoire includes over 150,000 distinct CDR3 sequences, around 28% of them detected once, and roughly 3.2% sits in the top ten. V and J are TRBV12-3 or TRBV12-4 and TRBJ2-4; TRBD1 matches at 9 bases. Sequencing input: blood, either unsorted or a sorted T cell fraction (not recorded which). This TCR was sampled from a human donor who was either an allogeneic HSCT recipient or a stem cell or donor lymphocyte infusion donor (not recorded which). It is not recorded whose cells these are; they may come from a transplant donor. The CDR3 is CASSWWDRDHIQYF. The CDR3 coding sequence is TGTGCCAGCAGTTGGTGGGACAGGGATCACATTCAGTACTTC.